This T cell receptor (beta chain) was recorded in a study of blood T cell repertoires in COVID-19. Germline V lookup: CDR1 MGHDK, CDR2 SYGVNS. With V trimmed by 8 bases and J by 4 bases, 5 bases remained unmatched. This CDR3 region has 13 residues. Generated by immunoSEQ multiplex PCR, the TCRdb table keeps only in-frame clones and is missing some. Of a few hundred thousand clones in the sample, 87% were seen once. The source of this sequence is a woman aged 30 to 39 who had recovered from COVID-19. Sequenced: PBMCs or T cells enriched from blood (not recorded which). The V gene is TRBV25-1, the J gene TRBJ2-3; 8 bases fit TRBD1. Here the CDR3 reads CASPPGGPDTQYF. Here the CDR3 DNA reads TGTGCCAGCCCTCCAGGGGGCCCAGATACGCAGTATTTT.